A selection of T cell receptor beta chains follows, all from one sample in a study of human T cells and chemical hapten exposure. TCRdb re-derived calls from the RACE reads in MiXCR, one entry per CDR3 protein. The data hold 50,000 to 70,000 distinct CDR3 sequences, with roughly 6.6% observed a single time. The sample consisted of whole blood. The source is a female donor in good health. Some clones in this sample may be carry-over from other donors' samples. CDR3s include the opening cysteine and the closing phenylalanine or tryptophan. Each record gives: CDR3 protein, CDR3 DNA, D gene, clone size, J gene, V gene. A D gene is named only where the DNA matches it firmly. A clone size is listed for some rows: how often the clone was seen (once, few, many), or a class if it is expanded.

CDR3 protein: CATSSWDQSYEQYF
CDR3 DNA: TGTGCCACCAGCAGCTGGGACCAGTCCTACGAGCAGTACTTC
D gene: -
clone size: -
J gene: TRBJ2-7
V gene: TRBV15

CDR3 protein: CASSSSGRYTGELFF
CDR3 DNA: TGTGCCAGCAGTTCGAGCGGGAGATACACCGGGGAGCTGTTTTTT
D gene: TRBD2
clone size: few
J gene: TRBJ2-2
V gene: TRBV12-3/TRBV12-4

CDR3 protein: CASSLDLGIRSYEQYF
CDR3 DNA: TGTGCCAGCAGCTTAGATTTGGGAATCAGGTCCTACGAGCAGTACTTC
D gene: -
clone size: many
J gene: TRBJ2-7
V gene: TRBV7-8

CDR3 protein: CASSELGQGIRSPLHF
CDR3 DNA: TGTGCCAGCAGTGAATTGGGTCAGGGGATTCGTTCACCCCTCCACTTT
D gene: -
clone size: few
J gene: TRBJ1-6
V gene: TRBV25-1

CDR3 protein: CASSQGGQYDTQYF
CDR3 DNA: TGTGCCAGCAGCCAAGGAGGACAATACGATACGCAGTATTTT
D gene: -
clone size: -
J gene: TRBJ2-3
V gene: TRBV14

CDR3 protein: CAISRDYEQYF
CDR3 DNA: TGTGCCATCAGTAGGGACTACGAGCAGTACTTC
D gene: -
clone size: many
J gene: TRBJ2-7
V gene: TRBV10-3

CDR3 protein: CASWGNTGELFF
CDR3 DNA: TGTGCCAGCTGGGGGAACACCGGGGAGCTGTTTTTT
D gene: -
clone size: -
J gene: TRBJ2-2
V gene: TRBV7-9

CDR3 protein: CASSLGQGLGNTEAFF
CDR3 DNA: TGTGCCAGCAGTTTGGGGCAGGGTTTGGGGAACACTGAAGCTTTCTTT
D gene: -
clone size: -
J gene: TRBJ1-1
V gene: TRBV12-3/TRBV12-4

CDR3 protein: CASSPRNASATYEQYF
CDR3 DNA: TGTGCCAGCAGCCCAAGGAATGCTAGCGCAACCTACGAGCAGTACTTC
D gene: -
clone size: -
J gene: TRBJ2-7
V gene: TRBV7-9

CDR3 protein: CASSFENRDTQYF
CDR3 DNA: TGTGCCAGCAGCTTCGAGAACAGGGATACGCAGTATTTT
D gene: -
clone size: many
J gene: TRBJ2-3
V gene: TRBV7-8

CDR3 protein: CASSYGLDRGPEKLFF
CDR3 DNA: TGTGCCAGCAGTTATGGTTTGGACAGGGGACCTGAAAAACTGTTTTTT
D gene: TRBD1
clone size: few
J gene: TRBJ1-4
V gene: TRBV6-5

CDR3 protein: CASSILAGGVGTQYF
CDR3 DNA: TGCGCCAGCAGCATACTAGCGGGAGGTGTGGGTACGCAGTATTTT
D gene: TRBD2
clone size: many
J gene: TRBJ2-3
V gene: TRBV4-1

CDR3 protein: CSATGTANQPQHF
CDR3 DNA: TGCAGTGCTACCGGGACAGCAAATCAGCCCCAGCATTTT
D gene: TRBD1
clone size: -
J gene: TRBJ1-5
V gene: TRBV20-1

CDR3 protein: CASSNSAGQGINEQFF
CDR3 DNA: TGTGCCAGCAGCAATTCGGCGGGACAGGGCATTAATGAGCAGTTCTTC
D gene: TRBD1
clone size: few
J gene: TRBJ2-1
V gene: TRBV5-4

CDR3 protein: CASRPRPSAGQGAHEQFF
CDR3 DNA: TGTGCCAGCAGACCTAGGCCCTCCGCGGGACAGGGGGCGCATGAGCAGTTCTTC
D gene: TRBD1
clone size: -
J gene: TRBJ2-1
V gene: TRBV7-9

CDR3 protein: CASSYGGERRQPQHF
CDR3 DNA: TGTGCCAGCAGTTACGGTGGGGAGAGGAGGCAGCCCCAGCATTTT
D gene: -
clone size: many
J gene: TRBJ1-5
V gene: TRBV6-2/TRBV6-3

CDR3 protein: CASSLALLAWSTDTQYF
CDR3 DNA: TGTGCCAGCAGCTTAGCGCTTCTAGCGTGGAGCACAGATACGCAGTATTTT
D gene: -
clone size: few
J gene: TRBJ2-3
V gene: TRBV7-2

CDR3 protein: CASSLSGGNLYF
CDR3 DNA: TGTGCCAGCAGCCTCTCGGGAGGGAACTTGTACTTC
D gene: TRBD2
clone size: many
J gene: TRBJ2-4
V gene: TRBV28

CDR3 protein: CASSPRLAGVLGTDTQYF
CDR3 DNA: TGCGCCAGCAGTCCTCGACTAGCGGGAGTACTTGGCACAGATACGCAGTATTTT
D gene: TRBD2
clone size: few
J gene: TRBJ2-3
V gene: TRBV23-1

CDR3 protein: CSVDRGSSDTQYF
CDR3 DNA: TGCAGCGTTGACAGGGGGTCGTCAGATACGCAGTATTTT
D gene: TRBD1
clone size: few
J gene: TRBJ2-3
V gene: TRBV29-1

CDR3 protein: CSVEGSGPFEQYF
CDR3 DNA: TGCAGCGTTGAGGGTTCAGGGCCGTTCGAGCAGTACTTC
D gene: -
clone size: many
J gene: TRBJ2-7
V gene: TRBV29-1

CDR3 protein: CSVDNIDRTHYGYTF
CDR3 DNA: TGCAGCGTTGACAATATCGACAGGACCCACTATGGCTACACCTTC
D gene: -
clone size: many
J gene: TRBJ1-2
V gene: TRBV29-1

CDR3 protein: CASSLDGRAGTQYF
CDR3 DNA: TGTGCCAGCAGCTTGGATGGGAGGGCCGGTACGCAGTATTTT
D gene: TRBD2
clone size: many
J gene: TRBJ2-3
V gene: TRBV5-5

CDR3 protein: CASSGRGDEQYF
CDR3 DNA: TGCGCCAGCAGCGGGAGGGGCGACGAGCAGTACTTC
D gene: TRBD2
clone size: many
J gene: TRBJ2-7
V gene: TRBV4-1

CDR3 protein: CASSLGANTGELFF
CDR3 DNA: TGCGCCAGCAGCTTGGGGGCCAACACCGGGGAGCTGTTTTTT
D gene: -
clone size: many
J gene: TRBJ2-2
V gene: TRBV5-1

CDR3 protein: CASKGWAVSSYEQYF
CDR3 DNA: TGTGCCAGCAAAGGTTGGGCGGTAAGCTCCTACGAGCAGTACTTC
D gene: -
clone size: -
J gene: TRBJ2-7
V gene: TRBV6-5

CDR3 protein: CASSQVFGVLSGANVLTF
CDR3 DNA: TGTGCCAGCAGCCAAGTGTTCGGGGTGCTCTCTGGGGCCAACGTCCTGACTTTC
D gene: -
clone size: many
J gene: TRBJ2-6
V gene: TRBV3-1

CDR3 protein: CASKLTGTGFRGTEAFF
CDR3 DNA: TGTGCCAGCAAGCTCACCGGGACAGGGTTCCGTGGCACTGAAGCTTTCTTT
D gene: TRBD1
clone size: -
J gene: TRBJ1-1
V gene: TRBV6-2/TRBV6-3

CDR3 protein: CSVDTTGQETQYF
CDR3 DNA: TGCAGCGTTGATACGACAGGGCAAGAGACCCAGTACTTC
D gene: TRBD1
clone size: many
J gene: TRBJ2-5
V gene: TRBV29-1

CDR3 protein: CASSLLNYEQYF
CDR3 DNA: TGTGCCAGCAGCTTACTAAACTACGAGCAGTACTTC
D gene: -
clone size: many
J gene: TRBJ2-7
V gene: TRBV11-2

CDR3 protein: CASSQDSSGANVLTF
CDR3 DNA: TGTGCCAGCAGCCAAGACAGCTCTGGGGCCAACGTCCTGACTTTC
D gene: -
clone size: many
J gene: TRBJ2-6
V gene: TRBV3-1

CDR3 protein: CAWSAAATGEQYF
CDR3 DNA: TGTGCCTGGAGTGCCGCCGCGACTGGCGAGCAGTACTTC
D gene: -
clone size: few
J gene: TRBJ2-7
V gene: TRBV30

CDR3 protein: CASSLEAGGAGLLGQFF
CDR3 DNA: TGTGCCAGCAGCTTAGAGGCCGGAGGGGCTGGGCTTCTGGGGCAGTTCTTC
D gene: -
clone size: -
J gene: TRBJ2-1
V gene: TRBV7-2

CDR3 protein: CSATVPGLAGGGTDTQYF
CDR3 DNA: TGCAGTGCCACCGTCCCGGGACTAGCGGGAGGTGGTACAGATACGCAGTATTTT
D gene: TRBD2
clone size: many
J gene: TRBJ2-3
V gene: TRBV20-1

CDR3 protein: CASSVELAGGDEQFF
CDR3 DNA: TGTGCCAGCAGTGTCGAACTAGCGGGGGGCGATGAGCAGTTCTTC
D gene: TRBD2
clone size: many
J gene: TRBJ2-1
V gene: TRBV28

CDR3 protein: CSVDPRNTGELFF
CDR3 DNA: TGCAGCGTTGATCCCCGCAACACCGGGGAGCTGTTTTTT
D gene: -
clone size: -
J gene: TRBJ2-2
V gene: TRBV29-1

CDR3 protein: CASSEAEGDNSPLHF
CDR3 DNA: TGTGCCAGCAGTGAAGCTGAGGGAGATAATTCACCCCTCCACTTT
D gene: -
clone size: many
J gene: TRBJ1-6
V gene: TRBV6-1

CDR3 protein: CSAPGTGNTNEQFF
CDR3 DNA: TGCAGTGCTCCTGGGACAGGGAACACCAATGAGCAGTTCTTC
D gene: TRBD1
clone size: many
J gene: TRBJ2-1
V gene: TRBV20-1

CDR3 protein: CASSRDSAFSGANVLTF
CDR3 DNA: TGTGCCAGCAGCAGAGACAGCGCATTCTCTGGGGCCAACGTCCTGACTTTC
D gene: -
clone size: few
J gene: TRBJ2-6
V gene: TRBV13

CDR3 protein: CASSLDDGTEAFF
CDR3 DNA: TGTGCCAGCAGCCTAGACGACGGCACTGAAGCTTTCTTT
D gene: -
clone size: many
J gene: TRBJ1-1
V gene: TRBV5-5

CDR3 protein: CASSPWTSSYNEQFF
CDR3 DNA: TGTGCCAGCAGCCCTTGGACTAGCTCCTACAATGAGCAGTTCTTC
D gene: TRBD2
clone size: many
J gene: TRBJ2-1
V gene: TRBV27

CDR3 protein: CASSMGSGRAYNYNEQFF
CDR3 DNA: TGTGCCAGCAGCATGGGTAGCGGGAGGGCCTATAATTACAATGAGCAGTTCTTC
D gene: TRBD2
clone size: few
J gene: TRBJ2-1
V gene: TRBV7-2

CDR3 protein: CASMGQGIRSYNEQFF
CDR3 DNA: TGTGCCAGCATGGGACAGGGCATACGCTCCTACAATGAGCAGTTCTTC
D gene: TRBD1
clone size: -
J gene: TRBJ2-1
V gene: TRBV6-2/TRBV6-3

CDR3 protein: CASSLGGGYSPLHF
CDR3 DNA: TGTGCCAGCAGCTTGGGCGGGGGGTACTCACCCCTCCACTTT
D gene: -
clone size: few
J gene: TRBJ1-6
V gene: TRBV5-4

CDR3 protein: CASRQLAGGLKFF
CDR3 DNA: TGTGCCAGCAGGCAGCTAGCGGGAGGGTTGAAGTTCTTC
D gene: TRBD2
clone size: many
J gene: TRBJ2-1
V gene: TRBV14

CDR3 protein: CASSPRMGEQFF
CDR3 DNA: TGTGCCAGCAGCCCTAGGATGGGTGAGCAGTTCTTC
D gene: -
clone size: -
J gene: TRBJ2-1
V gene: TRBV3-1

CDR3 protein: CASSLDGGFTDTQYF
CDR3 DNA: TGTGCCAGCAGCTTGGATGGCGGATTCACAGATACGCAGTATTTT
D gene: -
clone size: few
J gene: TRBJ2-3
V gene: TRBV5-6

CDR3 protein: CSATRLAGGPDTGELFF
CDR3 DNA: TGCAGTGCTACCAGACTAGCGGGAGGGCCTGACACCGGGGAGCTGTTTTTT
D gene: TRBD2
clone size: -
J gene: TRBJ2-2
V gene: TRBV20-1

CDR3 protein: CASSAHGRTNTDTQYF
CDR3 DNA: TGTGCCAGCAGTGCACATGGACGCACCAACACAGATACGCAGTATTTT
D gene: -
clone size: many
J gene: TRBJ2-3
V gene: TRBV6-2/TRBV6-3

CDR3 protein: CASSSSGRSETQYF
CDR3 DNA: TGTGCCAGCAGTTCGAGCGGGAGGTCGGAGACCCAGTACTTC
D gene: TRBD2
clone size: few
J gene: TRBJ2-5
V gene: TRBV12-3/TRBV12-4

CDR3 protein: CASSEGGRANNEQFF
CDR3 DNA: TGCGCCAGCAGCGAAGGCGGGAGGGCCAACAATGAGCAGTTCTTC
D gene: TRBD2
clone size: many
J gene: TRBJ2-1
V gene: TRBV5-1

CDR3 protein: CASSLGGTGDEKLFF
CDR3 DNA: TGCGCCAGCAGCTTGGGGGGGACAGGAGATGAAAAACTGTTTTTT
D gene: TRBD1
clone size: many
J gene: TRBJ1-4
V gene: TRBV5-1

CDR3 protein: CATSDTTTLYTDTQYF
CDR3 DNA: TGTGCCACCAGTGACACGACTACACTCTACACAGATACGCAGTATTTT
D gene: -
clone size: many
J gene: TRBJ2-3
V gene: TRBV24-1

CDR3 protein: CASSHGTGGAADTQYF
CDR3 DNA: TGTGCCAGCAGCCATGGGACAGGGGGCGCGGCAGATACGCAGTATTTT
D gene: TRBD1
clone size: -
J gene: TRBJ2-3
V gene: TRBV3-1

CDR3 protein: CSSKNRFTDTQYF
CDR3 DNA: TGCTCATCTAAGAACAGGTTCACAGATACGCAGTATTTT
D gene: -
clone size: many
J gene: TRBJ2-3
V gene: TRBV2